The T cell receptor beta chain under discussion was sequenced for a study of OX40 agonist ivuxolimab in advanced cancers. Background on the study: Participants could have had prior anti-PD-1, anti-PD-L1 or anti-CTLA-4 therapy, and about 40% had some.

Sequencing used immunoSEQ multiplex PCR; TCRdb keeps in-frame clones, though not all of them. The repertoire consists of under 85,000 clones, with approximately 90% occurring once and the leading ten covering around 0.45%. The V and J ends lost 4 bases and 0 bases respectively, with 10 bases between them. Germline V gene lookup returns CDR1 LNHDA and CDR2 SQIVND (reference sequence). CDR3 size: 15 residues. This chain uses TRBV19 with TRBJ1-3; D is perhaps TRBD1 (5 bases). This clonotype was obtained from an adult with an advanced solid tumor such as melanoma, head and neck, liver or kidney cancer. Material: CD4+ or CD8+ T cells sorted from blood, obtained in a trial of the OX40 agonist ivuxolimab. The CDR3 sequence: CASSTGHLSGNTIYF. The CDR3 nucleotides are TGTGCCAGTAGTACCGGACACCTCTCTGGAAACACCATATATTTT.